The sequence of this TCR beta chain was determined in a study of beta chain features in type 1 diabetes. General study results and limits: PCR may have favored shorter templates equally in patients and controls. Compared with healthy donors, patients appeared to share more similar naive, central memory and regulatory TCRB repertoires. VDJ junctions from patients with type 1 diabetes contained fewer insertions and more deletions. All four CD4+ subsets from Type 1 diabetes patients carried moderately but significantly shorter TCRB CDR3s.

Isolation of CD4+ naive, central memory, regulatory and stem cell-like memory cells was achieved by sorting via CD45RO/CCR7/CD25/CD127/CD95/CD27. A word on this clone: Its antigen remains unknown.

What was sequenced were expressed TCRB transcripts, since all of the isolated RNA had been reverse transcribed. This table comes from immunoSEQ multiplex PCR, and its TCRdb copy is limited to in-frame clones, with some not included. The sample carries roughly 180,000 clones, roughly 8% recorded once. The CDR3 loop spans 18 amino acids. The germline gives CDR1 SGHRS, CDR2 YFSETQ. Trimming removed 0 bases at V and 0 bases at J, with 16 bases between. The chain uses TRBV5-1 and TRBJ1-5; D is perhaps TRBD1 (6 bases). The sequence was obtained from a man in his late teens or twenties with type 1 diabetes. Sequenced sample: central memory CD4+ T cells from blood. As DNA, the CDR3 is TGCGCCAGCAGCTTGGAAAGGGGGTGGACAGATAGCAATCAGCCCCAGCATTTT. Translating it yields CASSLERGWTDSNQPQHF.